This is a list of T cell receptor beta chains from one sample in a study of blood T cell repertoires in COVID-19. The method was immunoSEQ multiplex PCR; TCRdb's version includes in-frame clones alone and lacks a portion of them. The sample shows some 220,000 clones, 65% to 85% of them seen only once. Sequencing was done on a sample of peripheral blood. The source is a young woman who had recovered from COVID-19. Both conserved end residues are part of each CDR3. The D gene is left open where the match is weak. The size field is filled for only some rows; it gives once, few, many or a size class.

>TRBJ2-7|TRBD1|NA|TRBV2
CASRKGQGVPDEQYF
TGTGCCAGCAGGAAAGGACAGGGAGTTCCTGACGAGCAGTACTTC
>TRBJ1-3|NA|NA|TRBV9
CASSVEQGSGNTIYF
TGTGCCAGCAGCGTAGAGCAGGGTTCCGGAAACACCATATATTTT
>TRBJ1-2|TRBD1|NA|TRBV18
CASSKGDRGEDYGYTF
TGTGCCAGCTCAAAGGGGGACAGGGGAGAGGACTATGGCTACACCTTC
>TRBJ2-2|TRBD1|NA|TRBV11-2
CASIQTGTANTGELFF
TGTGCCAGCATACAAACCGGGACAGCGAACACCGGGGAGCTGTTTTTT
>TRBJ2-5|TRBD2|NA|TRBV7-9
CASSFPTSRSQETQYF
TGTGCCAGCAGCTTTCCGACTAGCAGAAGTCAAGAGACCCAGTACTTC
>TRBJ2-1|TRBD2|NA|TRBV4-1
CASSQGGASGRGNEQFF
TGCGCCAGCAGCCAAGGTGGCGCTAGCGGGAGGGGTAATGAGCAGTTCTTC
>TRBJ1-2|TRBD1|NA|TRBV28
CASRQGVRGYGYTF
TGTGCCAGCAGGCAGGGGGTACGCGGCTATGGCTACACCTTC
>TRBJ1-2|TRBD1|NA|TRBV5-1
CASSLTTGQGHYGYTF
TGCGCCAGCAGCTTGACCACAGGACAGGGCCACTATGGCTACACCTTC
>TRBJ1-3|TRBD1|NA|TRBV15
CATSRGSQGARENTIYF
TGTGCCACCAGCAGAGGTTCCCAGGGGGCGCGTGAAAACACCATATATTTT
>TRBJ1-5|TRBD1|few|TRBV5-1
CASSAGQGLFEPQHF
TGCGCCAGCAGCGCCGGACAGGGGTTATTTGAGCCCCAGCATTTT
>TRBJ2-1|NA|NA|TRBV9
CASSVDNFRMEQFF
TGTGCCAGCAGCGTAGATAACTTCCGCATGGAGCAGTTCTTC
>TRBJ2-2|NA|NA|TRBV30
CARRTGTKTGELFF
TGTGCCCGCCGAACGGGAACGAAGACCGGGGAGCTGTTTTTT
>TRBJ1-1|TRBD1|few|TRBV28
CASRRLGTGESEAFF
TGTGCCAGCAGACGACTCGGGACAGGGGAGTCTGAAGCTTTCTTT
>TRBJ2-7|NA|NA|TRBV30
CAWDRSSYEQYF
TGTGCCTGGGACAGAAGCTCCTACGAGCAGTACTTC
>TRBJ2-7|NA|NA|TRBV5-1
CASSLSGQGAYEQYF
TGCGCCAGCAGCTTGTCAGGGCAGGGCGCCTACGAGCAGTACTTC
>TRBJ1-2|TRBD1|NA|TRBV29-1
CSVEDWGQETYGYTF
TGCAGCGTTGAAGACTGGGGACAGGAGACCTATGGCTACACCTTC
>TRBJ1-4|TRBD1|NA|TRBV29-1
CSVEEFGQDTNEKLFF
TGCAGCGTTGAAGAGTTCGGACAGGACACTAATGAAAAACTGTTTTTT
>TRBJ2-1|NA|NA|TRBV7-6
CASSLVPHSSYNEQFF
TGTGCCAGCAGCTTAGTACCCCACAGCTCCTACAATGAGCAGTTCTTC
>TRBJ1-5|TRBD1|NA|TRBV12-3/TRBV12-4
CASSQGTEPQHF
TGTGCCAGCAGTCAGGGGACAGAGCCCCAGCATTTT
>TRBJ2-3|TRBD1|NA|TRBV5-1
CASSSDRGSTDTQYF
TGCGCCAGCAGCTCCGACAGGGGTAGCACAGATACGCAGTATTTT
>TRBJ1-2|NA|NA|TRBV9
CASSVGGRETGGYTF
TGTGCCAGCAGCGTAGGAGGGAGGGAAACGGGCGGCTACACCTTC
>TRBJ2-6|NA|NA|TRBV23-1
CASSQPDISSSGANVLTF
TGCGCCAGCAGTCAACCGGACATTTCTAGCTCTGGGGCCAACGTCCTGACTTTC